A selection of T cell receptor beta chains follows, all from one sample in a study of response to subunit inactivated influenza vaccine. MiXCR, run by TCRdb on the RT-PCR reads, gives a single entry per CDR3 protein. The sample lists more than 400,000 distinct CDR3 sequences; approximately 7.3% were seen once. The sequencing used PBMCs from blood, collected around 25 months after vaccination. These TCRs come from a man between 45 and 75 years old who received an inactivated influenza vaccine. Both conserved end residues are part of each CDR3. The order of the fields is V gene, D gene, clone size, J gene, CDR3 protein, CDR3 DNA. A D gene is named only where the DNA matches it firmly. A row's size may be missing; if present it is once, few, many or a size class.

>TRBV10-3|TRBD2|many|TRBJ2-1
CAISESLAGVNEQFF
TGTGCCATCAGTGAGTCCCTAGCGGGAGTTAATGAGCAGTTCTTC
>TRBV29-1|-|few|TRBJ2-3
CSGRAGLHTDTQYF
TGCAGCGGCAGAGCGGGTCTCCACACAGATACGCAGTATTTT
>TRBV7-2|TRBD2|-|TRBJ2-2
CASSPRTSGNTGELFF
TGTGCCAGCAGCCCCCGGACTAGCGGGAACACCGGGGAGCTGTTTTTT
>TRBV7-9|TRBD1|many|TRBJ1-4
CASSLVGQGDEKLFF
TGTGCCAGCAGCTTAGTGGGACAGGGAGATGAAAAACTGTTTTTT
>TRBV10-3|TRBD1|-|TRBJ2-1
CAIRPGTVNEQFF
TGTGCCATCAGACCCGGGACAGTCAACGAGCAGTTCTTC
>TRBV3-1|-|-|TRBJ2-7
CASSRAGYSYEQYF
TGTGCCAGCAGCCGGGCGGGGTACTCCTACGAGCAGTACTTC
>TRBV6-1|-|many|TRBJ1-5
CASSQTGDTNQPQHF
TGTGCCAGCAGTCAAACCGGGGACACAAATCAGCCCCAGCATTTT
>TRBV7-2|-|few|TRBJ2-3
CASSLGDFVTDTQYF
TGTGCCAGCAGCTTAGGAGACTTCGTCACAGATACGCAGTATTTT
>TRBV4-2|-|-|TRBJ2-7
CASSHDLTYEQYF
TGTGCCAGCAGCCACGACTTGACCTACGAGCAGTACTTC
>TRBV2|TRBD1|-|TRBJ1-3
CASRQGFGSGNTIYF
TGTGCCAGCAGACAGGGGTTCGGCTCTGGAAACACCATATATTTT
>TRBV29-1|-|few|TRBJ1-3
CSVEERNSGNTIYF
TGCAGCGTTGAAGAACGGAACTCTGGAAACACCATATATTTT
>TRBV5-1|-|few|TRBJ2-1
CASSPRDTTYNEQFF
TGCGCCAGCAGCCCCCGGGACACAACTTACAATGAGCAGTTCTTC
>TRBV15|-|many|TRBJ1-3
CATSRDNSGNTIYF
TGTGCCACCAGCAGAGATAACTCTGGAAACACCATATATTTT
>TRBV5-5|-|-|TRBJ2-2
CASSLRTTGELFF
TGTGCCAGCAGCCTTAGGACGACCGGGGAGCTGTTTTTT
>TRBV15|-|few|TRBJ2-7
CATSRDGRGTYEQYF
TGTGCCACCAGCAGAGACGGCAGGGGAACCTACGAGCAGTACTTC
>TRBV10-3|TRBD1|many|TRBJ1-2
CAINSGGDYGYTF
TGTGCCATAAACTCAGGGGGCGACTATGGCTACACCTTC
>TRBV7-3|TRBD2|few|TRBJ2-2
CASARGGRGTGELFF
TGTGCCAGCGCACGCGGGGGGCGCGGCACCGGGGAGCTGTTTTTT
>TRBV18|TRBD1|few|TRBJ2-5
CASSQLQGPQETQYF
TGTGCCAGCTCACAACTACAGGGGCCTCAAGAGACCCAGTACTTC
>TRBV20-1|TRBD2|few|TRBJ2-3
CSASSGTSGSSTDTQYF
TGCAGTGCTAGCTCGGGGACTAGCGGCTCGAGCACAGATACGCAGTATTTT
>TRBV16|TRBD2|many|TRBJ2-7
CASSQWLAGAGESEQYF
TGTGCCAGCAGCCAATGGCTAGCGGGAGCCGGGGAATCCGAGCAGTACTTC
>TRBV5-6|-|few|TRBJ2-3
CASSGFSGPDTDTQYF
TGTGCCAGCAGCGGGTTTAGCGGACCCGACACAGATACGCAGTATTTT
>TRBV7-8|TRBD2|few|TRBJ2-5
CASSPAGGKEETQYF
TGTGCCAGCAGCCCCGCGGGAGGAAAGGAAGAGACCCAGTACTTC
>TRBV10-3|-|few|TRBJ2-3
CAISESPDTQYF
TGTGCCATCAGTGAGTCCCCAGATACGCAGTATTTT
>TRBV10-3|TRBD1|-|TRBJ2-7
CAISARQGSYEQYF
TGTGCCATCAGTGCCCGACAGGGGTCCTACGAGCAGTACTTC
>TRBV5-6|-|many|TRBJ2-3
CASSSTGTILTDTQYF
TGTGCCAGCAGCTCGACCGGGACAATCCTCACAGATACGCAGTATTTT
>TRBV28|-|many|TRBJ2-7
CASSLGVTTYEQYF
TGTGCCAGCAGTTTGGGCGTGACAACCTACGAGCAGTACTTC
>TRBV15|-|few|TRBJ2-6
CATSIDRSSGANVLTF
TGTGCCACCAGCATCGACAGGAGCTCTGGGGCCAACGTCCTGACTTTC
>TRBV4-2|-|-|TRBJ2-1
CASSPGTSVDYNEQFF
TGTGCCAGCAGCCCGGGGACTTCTGTCGACTACAATGAGCAGTTCTTC
>TRBV4-2|TRBD2|-|TRBJ2-7
CASSHLGDYRNEQYF
TGTGCCAGCAGCCATCTGGGGGACTACCGCAACGAGCAGTACTTC
>TRBV9|TRBD2|few|TRBJ2-7
CASSVATSGPYEQYF
TGTGCCAGCAGCGTAGCGACTAGCGGGCCCTACGAGCAGTACTTC
>TRBV20-1|-|many|TRBJ2-3
CSARQNRDTQYF
TGCAGTGCTAGGCAAAACAGAGATACGCAGTATTTT
>TRBV12-3/TRBV12-4|TRBD1|-|TRBJ2-7
CATRRQGSYEQYF
TGTGCCACCAGAAGACAGGGGTCCTACGAGCAGTACTTC
>TRBV9|-|few|TRBJ2-2
CASSVERWARGELFF
TGTGCCAGCAGCGTAGAACGATGGGCGAGAGGGGAGCTGTTTTTT
>TRBV29-1|-|many|TRBJ2-2
CSVGWASGELFF
TGCAGCGTTGGCTGGGCGTCCGGGGAGCTGTTTTTT
>TRBV7-9|-|many|TRBJ1-1
CAIKRGAEAFF
TGTGCCATCAAGAGGGGGGCTGAAGCTTTCTTT
>TRBV20-1|-|-|TRBJ1-5
CSAREQGNQPQHF
TGCAGTGCTAGAGAGCAGGGGAATCAGCCCCAGCATTTT
>TRBV5-1|TRBD1|-|TRBJ2-3
CASSSGQPSTDTQYF
TGCGCCAGCAGCTCGGGACAGCCAAGCACAGATACGCAGTATTTT
>TRBV29-1|-|many|TRBJ2-2
CSVYFPHRVSGELFF
TGCAGCGTCTACTTTCCCCACAGGGTGAGCGGGGAGCTGTTTTTT
>TRBV7-8|-|many|TRBJ2-2
CASSFHRGGGTGELFF
TGTGCCAGCAGCTTTCACAGGGGGGGCGGAACCGGGGAGCTGTTTTTT
>TRBV6-2/TRBV6-3|-|few|TRBJ2-2
CASSPTGRNTGELFF
TGTGCCAGCAGTCCCACAGGGCGGAACACCGGGGAGCTGTTTTTT